This T cell receptor beta chain appears in the sequencing data of a study of blood T cell repertoires in COVID-19 (dated by TCRdb to 2019 to 2021). With respect to the entire study: The collaborator samples originated in the United States, Italy and Spain and spanned the acute and convalescent phases of COVID-19. The samples were drawn from two sources: the first 160 participants of the ongoing ImmuneRACE study, and fewer than 1,500 subjects contributed by 6 global collaborators. Where available, HLA class I and class II types were taken from metadata supplied by the sample provider and were not determined by assay-based typing. Deeply sampled blood TCRbeta repertoires from subjects exposed to, actively infected with, or recovered from COVID-19 were included in the dataset. A de-identified subject ID, COVID-19 status, age in years and sex were almost always included in the sample metadata. The prospective study material was composed of cDNA or gDNA derived from T cells, B-cell-depleted T cells, or PBMCs. The repertoires were released in a freely available public database meant as a resource for research on the immune response to SARS-CoV-2.

Each collaborating institution followed its own protocols to collect whole blood in K2EDTA tubes. For TCRbeta analysis, collaborator samples were shipped as frozen whole blood, as isolated PBMCs, or as DNA extracted from either sample type. Points the paper makes about the study in general: How much clinical and demographic metadata was included differed by source and by participant, and the metadata was provided uncurated.

TCRbeta CDR3 regions were amplified from genomic DNA using the immunoSEQ Assay, a bias-controlled multiplex PCR. Per the authors' processing: Nucleated cell counts per sample were estimated from amplification of reference gene primers within the assay. Sequence reads were collapsed and filtered to measure the absolute abundance of every unique TCRbeta CDR3 rearrangement. Productive Simpson clonality was computed per sample as the square root of Simpson's diversity index over productive rearrangements. TCRdb obtained this table from immuneACCESS and retained in-frame rearrangements with V and J assigned. These tables miss some clones; where compared with another copy, unresolved V genes account for less than half of the shortfall, and the remainder is unexplained. That table gives V, J and clone size, and the DNA gave D and trimming. This sample lists 65,000 to 90,000 clones; 80% to 90% were detected once. In total, the top ten clones hold about 4.6% of the sample.

For this clone: Its antigen is unknown. Base-call qualities are not available, and no considerably larger clone is one nucleotide away.

This TCR was sampled from a human donor in a cohort sampled during active COVID-19. Sequenced: peripheral blood.

The bases read TGTGCCAGCACCCTGGACAGGGGAGGAAACACCATATATTTT. The resulting protein is CASTLDRGGNTIYF. The rearrangement joined TRBV6-5 to TRBJ1-3; TRBD1 agrees with 9 junctional bases. Reading from cysteine to phenylalanine, the CDR3 counts 14 amino acids. Just the 42-base CDR3 DNA is kept, in frame starting at base 1. V ends up 7 bases short and J 4 bases short, with an unmatched junction base count of 5. Looking up the germline V gene yields CDR1 MNHEY and CDR2 SVGAGI.